One sample yielded the 19 T cell receptor beta chains listed below, sequenced in a study of shared clonotypes between healthy human individuals (dated by TCRdb to 2019 to 2021). CD8 naive samples were CD45RO-negative cells positively selected for CCR7, giving a CD45RA+CCR7+ population that excluded TemRA cells. The library was produced with the immunoSEQ multiplex PCR assay. In TCRdb, the immuneACCESS table is reduced to in-frame sequences with V and J assigned. These tables do not hold every clone; where another copy was compared, an unresolved V gene accounts for under half, and the others remain unexplained. Here the sample has roughly 2,000,000 clones; 90% to 95% occur a single time. The top ten clonotypes cover approximately 1.7% of the sample. Sequences were obtained from naive CD8+ T cells from PBMCs. Interpreted using the paper, the cell subset or site label stands for: CD45RA+CCR7+. The receptors were gathered from a man aged 18 to 30 in good health. Some clones in this sample may be carry-over from other donors' samples.

This sequence joins TRBV11-2 and TRBJ2-7, with D perhaps TRBD2 (6 bases). This CDR3 is built from 16 residues. Trimming pared 1 base from V and 2 bases from J, leaving 15 bases between. Germline values: CDR1 SGHAT, CDR2 FQNNGV. Here the CDR3 DNA reads TGTGCCAGCAGCTTAGGGCCCGGTTCGGGGGCCTACGAGCAGTACTTC. Translation gives CASSLGPGSGAYEQYF.

J is TRBJ2-1 and V is TRBV2, with D uncertain. CDR1 and CDR2 (germline): SNHLY, FYNNEI. The CDR3 length is 13 residues. The V gene lost 4 bases and the J gene lost 1 base, with 5 bases spanning the gap. The DNA for the CDR3 is TGTGCCAGCAGTGGACTGTCCTACAATGAGCAGTTCTTC. This encodes CASSGLSYNEQFF.

With respect to this clone: At one boundary the junction diverges from the germline segment, which might be a read error. The chain is built from TRBV4-3 and TRBJ2-1; perhaps TRBD1 as D (5 bases). The germline CDR1 and CDR2 sequences are LGHNA and YSLEER. There are 18 residues in the CDR3. CDR3 sequence: CASSQEEGPREFGNEQFF. The CDR3 DNA is TGCGCCAGCAGTCAAGAGGAAGGGCCCAGGGAATTTGGGAATGAGCAGTTCTTC.

V gene TRBV14 combines with J gene TRBJ2-1, with 8 bases lining up with TRBD1. V trimming: 2 bases; J trimming: 2 bases; junction bases outside the gene matches: 14. Germline assignment: CDR1 SGHDN and CDR2 FVKESK. This CDR3 comprises 19 residues. CDR3 loop: CASSQTQGDGAVPYNEQFF. The CDR3 nucleotides are TGTGCCAGCAGCCAAACACAGGGGGATGGTGCGGTACCCTACAATGAGCAGTTCTTC.

This clone was counted only a few times. J is TRBJ2-7 and V is TRBV11-2; 12 bases are a match to TRBD1. The J segment lost 5 bases and the V segment lost 3 bases, leaving 2 bases of the junction unmatched. This CDR3 contains 14 residues. CDR1 and CDR2 (germline): SGHAT, FQNNGV. This chain's CDR3 is CASSFGTGGHEQYF. The CDR3 nucleotides are TGTGCCAGCAGCTTCGGGACAGGGGGCCACGAGCAGTACTTC.

The chain joins TRBV7-3 to TRBJ2-3; 8 nucleotides align to TRBD1. CDR1 is SGHTA, CDR2 FQGTGA, per germline. Trimming took 5 bases from V and 4 from J; bases not matched to a gene: 8. The CDR3 has 15 residues. The CDR3 DNA follows: TGTGCCAGCAGCCGAGGGACAGGAGTGGCAGATACGCAGTATTTT. This gives the protein CASSRGTGVADTQYF.

This sequence joins TRBV28 and TRBJ2-2; D is unresolved. Germline V gene data show CDR1 as MDHEN and CDR2 as SYDVKM. Trimming pared 5 bases from V and 6 bases from J, leaving 7 bases between. The CDR3 runs to 12 residues. The CDR3 here is CASSPNAGELFF. The CDR3 DNA reads as TGTGCCAGCAGTCCCAACGCCGGGGAGCTGTTTTTT.

As to this clone: Other DNA sequences in the sample encode the same CDR3. The rearrangement joins TRBV27 to TRBJ1-1; D is unclear. V was pared by 3 bases and J by 0 bases, with 5 bases between. This CDR3 has 13 amino acids. The germline V gene encodes CDR1 MNHEY and CDR2 SMNVEV (reference sequence). CDR3 amino acids: CASSFRMNTEAFF. As DNA, the CDR3 is TGTGCCAGCAGTTTTCGGATGAACACTGAAGCTTTCTTT.

The chain recombines TRBV6-5 with TRBJ2-1; D call uncertain. Germline V gene sequence: CDR1 MNHEY, CDR2 SVGAGI. V lost 5 bases and J 1 base, leaving 12 bases between the germline ends. CDR3 length: 15 residues. CDR3: CASSPTFVSYNEQFF. The CDR3 bases are TGTGCCAGCAGTCCGACCTTTGTTTCCTACAATGAGCAGTTCTTC.

The chain couples TRBV6-6 to TRBJ1-1; tentative D call: TRBD1 (5 bases). The CDR3 covers 16 residues. Trimming removed 7 bases at V and 0 bases at J, with 18 bases between. The germline V gene encodes CDR1 MNHNY and CDR2 SVGAGI (reference sequence). CDR3 protein: CASNLQGDRLNTEAFF. For the CDR3, the DNA is TGTGCCAGCAATCTACAAGGAGACAGATTGAACACTGAAGCTTTCTTT.

The chain joins TRBV9 to TRBJ2-2; D not resolved. V lost 3 bases to trimming and J lost 4 bases, with 7 bases between them. CDR1 and CDR2 from the germline V gene are SGDLS and YYNGEE. The CDR3 is 13 amino acids. The CDR3 loop is CASSDAFTGELFF. The CDR3 bases are TGTGCCAGCAGCGACGCCTTCACCGGGGAGCTGTTTTTT.

This chain connects TRBV5-6 to TRBJ1-2, with unresolved D. The CDR3 contains 16 residues. Trimming removed 7 bases at V and 3 bases at J, with 22 bases between. The germline CDR1 and CDR2 sequences are SGHDT and YYEEEE. The CDR3 region is CASLSLAGEVYYGYTF. CDR3 nucleotides: TGTGCCAGCTTGAGCCTAGCTGGGGAGGTTTACTATGGCTACACCTTC.

The chain combines TRBV29-1 with TRBJ2-1, with D possibly TRBD2 on 6 matching bases. Germline V CDR1 and CDR2: SQVTM, ANQGSEA. The CDR3 extends over 19 amino acids. V lost 6 bases, J lost 8 bases, and 35 bases lay in between. The DNA for the CDR3 is TGCAGCGTCAACCGGGACCCCGGAGGGAGAGCAGAAGGTTTTTATGAGCAGTTCTTC. Protein sequence: CSVNRDPGGRAEGFYEQFF.

The CDR3 loop is CASSLLPGEGYNEQFF. CDR3 in DNA: TGTGCCAGCAGCTTGCTTCCGGGAGAGGGTTACAATGAGCAGTTCTTC. The chain combines TRBV7-9 with TRBJ2-1; D perhaps matches TRBD2 (6 bases). V was clipped by 3 bases and J by 4 bases, with 16 bases between them. Germline CDR1 SEHNR, CDR2 FQNEAQ (reference sequence). This CDR3 region has 16 residues. Complete variable domain (other parts from reference TRBV7-9 and TRBJ2-1): DTGVSQNPRHKITKRGQNVTFRCDPISEHNRLYWYRQTLGQGPEFLTYFQNEAQLEKSRLLSDRFSAERPKGSFSTLEIQRTEQGDSAMYLCASSLLPGEGYNEQFFGPGTRLTVL.

The chain uses TRBV28 and TRBJ2-7, with TRBD2 identical over 8 bases. This CDR3 is built from 20 residues. V gave up 3 bases and J gave up 3 bases; unmatched junction bases: 22. The germline V gene encodes CDR1 MDHEN and CDR2 SYDVKM. The CDR3 sequence is CASSFARGPSQRESLYEQYF. CDR3 DNA: TGTGCCAGCAGTTTTGCCCGAGGTCCTAGCCAGCGGGAGAGCCTCTACGAGCAGTACTTC.

This chain connects TRBV5-1 to TRBJ2-2; 8 bases match TRBD1. This CDR3 region has 16 residues. Germline lookup yields CDR1 SGHRS and CDR2 YFSETQ. V shed 4 bases, J shed 6 bases, and the junction held 11 bases outside the gene matches. This CDR3 reads CASSPRRQGIAGELFF. The CDR3 bases are TGCGCCAGCAGCCCTCGCCGACAGGGGATAGCCGGGGAGCTGTTTTTT.

This clone came up a few times. This chain connects TRBV27 to TRBJ1-1; 8 nucleotides agree with TRBD1. This CDR3 has 15 residues. Germline CDR1 MNHEY, CDR2 SMNVEV (reference sequence). The trim removed 4 bases at V and 0 bases at J, leaving 4 bases unmatched. In DNA, the CDR3 is TGTGCCAGCAGTTCAGGGGACAGGCTGAACACTGAAGCTTTCTTT. This codes for CASSSGDRLNTEAFF.

A word on this clone: The same CDR3 arises from other DNA sequences in this sample as well. The genes are TRBV28 and TRBJ2-7; 7 nucleotides agree with TRBD2. This CDR3 region has 14 residues. The V segment lost 5 bases and the J segment 3 bases; nucleotides outside the gene matches: 7. Germline loops: CDR1 MDHEN, CDR2 SYDVKM. The CDR3 nucleotides read TGTGCCAGCAGTCTCCCTCGGGGGGACTACGAGCAGTACTTC. Its translation is CASSLPRGDYEQYF.

This clone appeared once. The sample holds other DNA sequences that translate to the same CDR3. The J gene is TRBJ2-7, the V gene TRBV4-1; D is possibly TRBD2 (5 bases). Germline loops: CDR1 MGHRA, CDR2 YSYEKL. Trimming took 0 bases from V and 2 from J, leaving 14 bases between them. The CDR3 runs to 16 residues. CDR3: CASSQDNGILPYEQYF. In DNA, the CDR3 is TGCGCCAGCAGCCAAGATAACGGGATTCTACCCTACGAGCAGTACTTC.